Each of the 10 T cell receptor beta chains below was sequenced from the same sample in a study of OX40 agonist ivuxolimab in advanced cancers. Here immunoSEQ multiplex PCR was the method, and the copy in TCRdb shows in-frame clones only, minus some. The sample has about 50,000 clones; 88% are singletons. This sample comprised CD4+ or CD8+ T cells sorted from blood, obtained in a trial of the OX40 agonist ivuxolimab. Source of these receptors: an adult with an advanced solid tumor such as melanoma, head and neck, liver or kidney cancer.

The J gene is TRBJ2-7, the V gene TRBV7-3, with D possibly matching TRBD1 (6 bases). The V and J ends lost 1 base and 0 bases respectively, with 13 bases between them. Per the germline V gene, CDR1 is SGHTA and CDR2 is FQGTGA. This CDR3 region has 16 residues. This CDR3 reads CASSLMGHSSSYEQYF. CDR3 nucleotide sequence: TGTGCCAGCAGCTTAATGGGACACTCGAGCTCCTACGAGCAGTACTTC.

The CDR3 nucleotides are TGTGCCAGCAGCTTAGTGTCTCGGCTCCAAGAGACCCAGTACTTC. This translates into CASSLVSRLQETQYF. The chain joins TRBV11-3 to TRBJ2-5; D unclear. The germline gives CDR1 SGHNT, CDR2 YENEEA. The CDR3 sequence is 15 residues long. V lost 1 base, J lost 1 base, and 10 bases lay in between.

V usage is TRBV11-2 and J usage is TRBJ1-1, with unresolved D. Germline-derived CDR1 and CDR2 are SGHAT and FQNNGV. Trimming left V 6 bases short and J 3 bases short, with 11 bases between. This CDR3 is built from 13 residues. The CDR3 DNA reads TGTGCCAGCAGTTCGTCCACATACACTGAAGCTTTCTTT. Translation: CASSSSTYTEAFF.

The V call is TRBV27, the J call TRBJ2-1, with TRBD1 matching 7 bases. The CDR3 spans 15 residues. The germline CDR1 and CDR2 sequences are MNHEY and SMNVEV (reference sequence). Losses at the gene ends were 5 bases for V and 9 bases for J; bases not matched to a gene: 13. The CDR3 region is CASSPRSGGLVEQFF. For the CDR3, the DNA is TGTGCCAGCAGTCCCAGGTCAGGGGGTTTGGTTGAGCAGTTCTTC.

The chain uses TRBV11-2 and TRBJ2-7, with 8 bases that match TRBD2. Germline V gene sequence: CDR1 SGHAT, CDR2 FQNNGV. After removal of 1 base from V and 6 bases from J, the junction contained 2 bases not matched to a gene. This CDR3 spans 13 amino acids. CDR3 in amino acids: CASSLVRGGEQYF. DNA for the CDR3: TGTGCCAGCAGCTTAGTTCGGGGGGGCGAGCAGTACTTC. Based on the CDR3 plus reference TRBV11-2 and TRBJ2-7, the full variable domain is EAGVAQSPRYKIIEKRQSVAFWCNPISGHATLYWYQQILGQGPKLLIQFQNNGVVDDSQLPKDRFSAERLKGVDSTLKIQPAKLEDSAVYLCASSLVRGGEQYFGPGTRLTVT.

CDR3 loop: CAWSPSQGGNYGYTF. The CDR3 DNA reads TGTGCCTGGAGCCCGTCGCAGGGGGGGAACTATGGCTACACCTTC. The chain links TRBV30 to TRBJ1-2; 7 nucleotides agree with TRBD1. V dropped 3 bases and J dropped 2; count of bases not matched to a gene: 9. CDR1 is GTSNPN and CDR2 is SVGIG in the germline V gene (reference sequence). The CDR3 sequence is 15 residues long.

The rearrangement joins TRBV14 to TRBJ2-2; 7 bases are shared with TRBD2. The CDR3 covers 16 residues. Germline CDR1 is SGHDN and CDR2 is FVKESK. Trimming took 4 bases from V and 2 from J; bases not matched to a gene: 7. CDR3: CASSPMLAVNTGELFF. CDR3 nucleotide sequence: TGTGCCAGCAGCCCGATGCTAGCGGTCAACACCGGGGAGCTGTTTTTT.

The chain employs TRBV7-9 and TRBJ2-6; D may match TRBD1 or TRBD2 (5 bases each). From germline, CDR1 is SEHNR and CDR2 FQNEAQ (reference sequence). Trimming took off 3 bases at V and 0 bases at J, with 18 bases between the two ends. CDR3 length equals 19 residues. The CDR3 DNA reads TGTGCCAGCAGCTTGGGTTCGGGACCGATGAGCTCTGGGGCCAACGTCCTGACTTTC. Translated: CASSLGSGPMSSGANVLTF.

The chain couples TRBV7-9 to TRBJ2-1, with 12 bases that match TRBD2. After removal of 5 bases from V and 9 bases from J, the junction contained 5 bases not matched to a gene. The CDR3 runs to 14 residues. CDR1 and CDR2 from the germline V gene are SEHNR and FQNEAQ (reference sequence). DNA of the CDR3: TGTGCCAGCAGCCCAGGACTAGCGGGAATTGAGCAGTTCTTC. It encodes CASSPGLAGIEQFF.

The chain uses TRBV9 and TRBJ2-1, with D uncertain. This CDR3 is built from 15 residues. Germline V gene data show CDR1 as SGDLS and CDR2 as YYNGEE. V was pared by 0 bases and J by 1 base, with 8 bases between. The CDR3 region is CASSVGFGSYNEQFF. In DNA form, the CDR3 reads TGTGCCAGCAGCGTAGGGTTTGGGTCCTACAATGAGCAGTTCTTC.